Below are 12 T cell receptor beta chains sequenced from a single sample in a study of blood T cell repertoires in COVID-19. Sequencing used immunoSEQ multiplex PCR; TCRdb keeps in-frame clones, though not all of them. This table holds around 400,000 clones, 87% found once. The sequencing sample was made of peripheral blood. The receptors shown here come from a woman aged 60-75 years with COVID-19, enrolled during active disease.

The gene calls are TRBV2 and TRBJ2-2; 8 bases match TRBD2. CDR3 length: 15 residues. V shed 4 bases and J 1 base; nucleotides not matched to a gene: 2. The germline gives CDR1 SNHLY, CDR2 FYNNEI. CDR3 nucleotide sequence: TGTGCCAGCAGTGTAGCGGGGCGGAACACCGGGGAGCTGTTTTTT. It encodes CASSVAGRNTGELFF.

Written as DNA, the CDR3 is TGTGCCAGCAGCTTAGCACTTTCCGCCTACGAGCAGTACTTC. Translating it yields CASSLALSAYEQYF. This sequence joins TRBV11-2 and TRBJ2-7; D is undetermined. Trimming left V 1 base short and J 2 bases short, with 9 bases between. Germline V CDR1 and CDR2: SGHAT, FQNNGV. The CDR3 runs to 14 residues.

This rearrangement joins TRBV11-1 to TRBJ2-7; possible D gene TRBD2, 5 bases. V was clipped by 5 bases and J by 5 bases, with 10 bases between them. Germline CDR1 reads SGHAT; CDR2 reads FQDESV (reference sequence). The CDR3 sequence is 12 residues long. The DNA for the CDR3 is TGTGCCAGCAGCCTAAGCGGAGACGAGCAGTACTTC. Translated, it gives CASSLSGDEQYF.

This clone was seen a handful of times. The chain is built from TRBV18 and TRBJ1-3; possibly TRBD1 for D (5 bases). Between the trimmed V and J ends, which lost 3 bases and 0 bases, there was a span of 12 bases. Germline V gene data show CDR1 as KGHSH and CDR2 as LQKENI. The CDR3 extends over 16 amino acids. CDR3 coding DNA: TGTGCCAGCTCACCCAGACAGTTAAGCTCTGGAAACACCATATATTTT. This codes for CASSPRQLSSGNTIYF.

This rearrangement joins TRBV5-1 to TRBJ2-2; D gene uncertain. V lost 0 bases and J lost 5, with 11 bases in between. This CDR3 spans 15 amino acids. From germline, CDR1 is SGHRS and CDR2 YFSETQ. CDR3: CASSLGGSGTGELFF. The CDR3 region has the DNA TGCGCCAGCAGCTTGGGTGGGTCCGGGACCGGGGAGCTGTTTTTT.

The V and J genes are TRBV27 and TRBJ2-7; 12 bases are shared with TRBD2. The CDR3 length is 16 residues. Trimming removed 6 bases from V and 3 bases from J; junction bases left unmatched: 9. CDR1 and CDR2 from the germline V gene are MNHEY and SMNVEV (reference sequence). Written as DNA, the CDR3 is TGTGCCAGCAGGTCGACTAGCGGGGGACCGCACTACGAGCAGTACTTC. It codes for CASRSTSGGPHYEQYF.

The chain joins TRBV15 to TRBJ1-4; possible D gene TRBD1, 5 bases. V was pared by 3 bases and J by 3 bases, with 14 bases between. The germline gives CDR1 LNHNV, CDR2 YYDKDF (reference sequence). This CDR3 contains 16 residues. The CDR3 bases are TGTGCCACCAGCAGGGGCTTGGGGGGGGCTAATGAAAAACTGTTTTTT. It codes for CATSRGLGGANEKLFF.

V and J are TRBV5-6 and TRBJ2-1, with 7 bases that match TRBD1. V was clipped by 0 bases and J by 4 bases; unmatched bases: 4. Germline-derived CDR1 and CDR2 are SGHDT and YYEEEE. The CDR3 is 15 residues long. CDR3 sequence: CASSLGQGVYNEQFF. As DNA, the CDR3 is TGTGCCAGCAGCTTGGGGCAGGGGGTTTACAATGAGCAGTTCTTC.

V usage is TRBV7-3 and J usage is TRBJ2-2; D perhaps matches TRBD2 (5 bases). Germline assignment: CDR1 SGHTA and CDR2 FQGTGA. The V end lost 2 bases, the J end lost 1 base, and 5 bases lay between the germline ends. The CDR3 spans 14 residues. CDR3 in amino acids: CASSLAGNTGELFF. In nucleotides, the CDR3 is TGTGCCAGCAGCTTAGCGGGGAACACCGGGGAGCTGTTTTTT.

This chain joins TRBV28 and TRBJ1-5; 7 bases fit TRBD1. This CDR3 contains 16 residues. Unmatched junction bases numbered 16, after V lost 7 bases and J lost 7 bases. From germline, CDR1 is MDHEN and CDR2 SYDVKM. The CDR3 sequence: CASTVPRQGRTQPQHF. Written as DNA, the CDR3 is TGTGCCAGCACCGTTCCCAGACAGGGAAGGACCCAGCCCCAGCATTTT.

The chain links TRBV5-1 to TRBJ1-6; 7 nucleotides agree with TRBD1. The CDR3 consists of 16 residues. CDR1 is SGHRS, CDR2 YFSETQ, per germline. V was clipped by 4 bases and J by 5 bases; unmatched bases: 9. This CDR3 is CASSQTGTGNNSPLHF. CDR3 nucleotides: TGCGCCAGCAGCCAGACAGGGACGGGAAATAATTCACCCCTCCACTTT.

The V gene is TRBV19, the J gene TRBJ2-1; D possibly corresponds to TRBD1 (6 bases). Germline values: CDR1 LNHDA, CDR2 SQIVND (reference sequence). Trimming left V 7 bases short and J 7 bases short, with 14 bases between. The CDR3 length is 13 residues. The CDR3 sequence is CASTPDRGNEQFF. DNA for the CDR3: TGTGCCAGTACCCCGGACAGAGGAAATGAGCAGTTCTTC.